The entry below gives a single T cell receptor (beta chain) sequence along with its context. The CDR3 runs to 14 residues. Trimming cost V 5 bases and J 3 bases; bases outside gene matches: 3. Germline V gene sequence: CDR1 KGHDR, CDR2 SFDVKD. The source of the sample is a study of blood T cell repertoires in COVID-19. About the study: Italy, Spain and the United States were the sources of the convalescent and acute COVID-19 samples.

The assay was immunoSEQ multiplex PCR, and TCRdb's table has in-frame clones only and misses some. Among roughly 380,000 clones, about 90% were seen once, and the ten largest hold almost 3%. Sequencing was performed on PBMCs or T cells enriched from blood (not recorded which). The clonotype originates from a woman aged 25 to 39 who had recovered from COVID-19. This rearrangement joins TRBV24-1 to TRBJ2-1, with TRBD1 matching 7 bases. CDR3 sequence: CATSGTGVYNEQFF. The CDR3 bases are TGTGCCACCAGTGGAACAGGGGTCTACAATGAGCAGTTCTTC.